This paragraph covers one TCR beta chain sequence. Germline values: CDR1 SGHRS, CDR2 YFSETQ. The CDR3 totals 16 residues. The germline V and J ends were trimmed by 1 base and 3 bases, with 11 bases remaining between them. Profiling relied on immunoSEQ multiplex PCR, and the TCRdb table lists in-frame clones only, not all of them. The repertoire holds 120,000 or so clones, with 65% to 80% as singletons. These data belong to a study of blood T cell repertoires in COVID-19. On the study more broadly: Samples came from the United States, Italy and Spain, spanning acute and convalescent COVID-19. Sources were T cells, B-cell-depleted T cells, or PBMCs; the material itself was cDNA or gDNA.

The chain couples TRBV5-1 to TRBJ1-6, with a tentative D call TRBD1 (6 bases). The sample comprised peripheral blood. The source of this sequence is a man in his 70s with acute or convalescent COVID-19. The CDR3: CASSLSGAIYNSPLHF. CDR3 DNA: TGCGCCAGCAGCTTGTCAGGGGCCATCTATAATTCACCCCTCCACTTT.